Following are 25 T cell receptor beta chains from one sample sequenced in a study of beta chain features in type 1 diabetes. Expressed TCRB transcripts were sequenced because the isolated RNA had all been reverse transcribed beforehand. TCRdb's table, derived via immunoSEQ multiplex PCR, lists solely in-frame clones and lacks some. Here the sample spans 390,000 or so clones, approximately 15% being singletons. Specimen: naive CD4+ T cells from blood. These receptors were collected from a man aged 30 to 39 in good health.

The V gene is TRBV5-4, the J gene TRBJ2-3; TRBD1 is a possible D gene (5 bases). Trimming left V 4 bases short and J 6 bases short, with 21 bases between. Germline V gene data show CDR1 as SGHNT and CDR2 as YYREEE (reference sequence). This CDR3 region has 16 residues. This CDR3 is CASSPRQSRPVDTQYF. The CDR3 coding sequence is TGTGCCAGCAGCCCGAGACAGTCCCGTCCGGTTGATACGCAGTATTTT.

This clone was counted between two and nine times. The chain recombines TRBV30 with TRBJ2-5; 11 nucleotides match TRBD2. The CDR3 sequence is 14 residues long. Per the germline V gene, CDR1 is GTSNPN and CDR2 is SVGIG (reference sequence). The CDR3 loop is CAASLAGVGETQYF. Written as DNA, the CDR3 is TGTGCTGCCTCACTAGCGGGAGTTGGGGAGACCCAGTACTTC.

This clone has more than one count but fewer than ten. This rearrangement joins TRBV5-6 to TRBJ2-5; D is unclear. The CDR3 is made up of 13 amino acids. The V and J ends lost 4 bases and 1 base respectively, with 8 bases between them. The germline CDR1 and CDR2 sequences are SGHDT and YYEEEE. The CDR3 spells CASSLPAQETQYF. The CDR3, as DNA: TGTGCCAGCAGCCTCCCTGCCCAAGAGACCCAGTACTTC.

The V and J genes are TRBV29-1 and TRBJ2-2; maybe TRBD1 (5 bases). The V gene's germline CDR1 is SQVTM and CDR2 ANQGSEA. Trimming stripped 4 bases from V and 0 bases from J, with 15 bases between. This CDR3 is 16 amino acids long. The CDR3 coding sequence is TGCAGCGTTGTGGGCAGGGATAAAGCGAACACCGGGGAGCTGTTTTTT. It translates to CSVVGRDKANTGELFF.

V usage is TRBV25-1 and J usage is TRBJ1-2, with D maybe TRBD1 (5 bases). Germline CDR1 reads MGHDK; CDR2 reads SYGVNS. The ends were cut back, 6 bases at V and 4 bases at J, with 12 bases in the middle. The CDR3 is 13 residues long. CDR3 nucleotides: TGTGCCAGCAGGCCGGGACTAAGCTATGGCTACACCTTC. Amino acid sequence: CASRPGLSYGYTF.

This clone was observed a handful of times. Distinct nucleotide sequences in the sample also encode this CDR3. The rearrangement joins TRBV5-1 to TRBJ2-7, with TRBD2 matching over 9 bases. The CDR3 length is 15 residues. The germline V gene has CDR1 SGHRS and CDR2 YFSETQ. Trimming cost V 5 bases and J 0 bases; bases outside gene matches: 6. The CDR3 DNA sequence: TGCGCCAGCAGGTCCCTAGCGGGGAGCTCCTACGAGCAGTACTTC. Protein: CASRSLAGSSYEQYF. The full variable domain, its missing parts supplied by reference TRBV5-1 and TRBJ2-7, is KAGVTQTPRYLIKTRGQQVTLSCSPISGHRSVSWYQQTPGQGLQFLFEYFSETQRNKGNFPGRFSGRQFSNSRSEMNVSTLELGDSALYLCASRSLAGSSYEQYFGPGTRLTVT.

About this clone itself: Other nucleotide sequences from this sample produce the same CDR3. V usage is TRBV20-1 and J usage is TRBJ2-3; no definite D call. The V gene's germline CDR1 is DFQATT and CDR2 SNEGSKA (reference sequence). V was cut by 4 bases and J by 5 bases, with 7 bases left in between. The CDR3 runs 11 residues. CDR3 loop: CSATLGDTQYF. The CDR3 nucleotides are TGCAGTGCTACCCTTGGAGATACGCAGTATTTT.

J is TRBJ2-1 and V is TRBV30; D ambiguous. The CDR3 loop spans 8 amino acids. Trimming took off 2 bases at V and 15 bases at J, with 5 bases between the two ends. The germline gives CDR1 GTSNPN, CDR2 SVGIG (reference sequence). The CDR3 nucleotides are TGTGCCTGGAGTAGTCGGTTCTTC. Its protein product is CAWSSRFF.

The table lists this clone with a few counts. The genes are TRBV14 and TRBJ2-4; the match to TRBD2 covers 11 bases. V lost 2 bases, J lost 8 bases, and 5 bases stayed unmatched. The CDR3 loop spans 15 amino acids. Germline CDR1 is SGHDN and CDR2 is FVKESK. CDR3 amino acids: CASSQRLAGRDIQYF. CDR3 bases: TGTGCCAGCAGCCAACGACTAGCGGGAAGGGACATTCAGTACTTC.

In this sample, this clone turned up once. This rearrangement joins TRBV6-5 to TRBJ1-2, with D unclear. The germline CDR1 and CDR2 sequences are MNHEY and SVGAGI. V was shortened by 10 bases and J by 6 bases, with 12 bases between the two germline ends. The CDR3 is 11 residues long. CDR3 protein: CATTDADGYTF. In DNA form, the CDR3 reads TGTGCCACCACGGACGCTGATGGCTACACCTTC.

The rearrangement joins TRBV6-5 to TRBJ2-7; D uncertain. The germline V and J ends were trimmed by 0 bases and 4 bases, with 7 bases remaining between them. Per the germline V gene, CDR1 is MNHEY and CDR2 is SVGAGI. The CDR3 runs to 13 residues. CDR3 in DNA: TGTGCCAGCAGTTACTCTACCAAGTACGAGCAGTACGTC. It translates to CASSYSTKYEQYV.

This clone has only a few counts. The chain couples TRBV7-9 to TRBJ2-5; D gene ambiguous. Between the trimmed V and J ends, which lost 3 bases and 5 bases, there was a span of 19 bases. Germline V CDR1 and CDR2: SEHNR, FQNEAQ (reference sequence). This CDR3 is built from 16 residues. The CDR3 sequence: CASSLLGQETWETQYF. As DNA, the CDR3 is TGTGCCAGCAGCTTGCTGGGTCAGGAGACCTGGGAGACCCAGTACTTC.

This chain connects TRBV13 to TRBJ2-5; D possibly matches TRBD1 or TRBD2 (6 bases each). Per germline, CDR1 PRHDT and CDR2 FYEKMQ (reference sequence). Trimming removed 5 bases at V and 2 bases at J, with 15 bases between. CDR3 length: 15 residues. The CDR3 here is CASSPPGGGQETQYF. The CDR3 nucleotides are TGTGCCAGCAGCCCACCTGGAGGGGGGCAAGAGACCCAGTACTTC.

This clone turned up a few times. The rearrangement uses TRBV25-1 and TRBJ1-2; no clear D. The CDR3 loop spans 11 amino acids. CDR1 is MGHDK, CDR2 SYGVNS, per germline. Trimming removed 5 bases at V and 3 bases at J, with 4 bases between. The CDR3 loop reads CASSIHYGYTF. CDR3 in DNA: TGTGCCAGCAGTATTCACTATGGCTACACCTTC.

This clone came up a few times. The chain couples TRBV27 to TRBJ2-3; D could derive from TRBD1 or TRBD2 (5 bases each). V was shortened by 2 bases and J by 5 bases, with 11 bases between the two germline ends. The CDR3 consists of 14 residues. Germline CDR1 reads MNHEY; CDR2 reads SMNVEV (reference sequence). CDR3 sequence reads: CASSLERGGDTQYF. In nucleotides, the CDR3 is TGTGCCAGCAGTTTAGAGAGGGGTGGAGATACGCAGTATTTT.

This clone was found a few times. J is TRBJ1-4 and V is TRBV5-4; TRBD1 matches at 10 bases. Looked up from germline, CDR1 is SGHNT and CDR2 is YYREEE (reference sequence). CDR3 length: 13 residues. V lost 5 bases to trimming and J lost 8 bases; unmatched junction nucleotides: 3. CDR3 sequence reads: CASRRDRGEKLFF. CDR3 sequence (DNA): TGTGCCAGCAGACGGGACAGGGGCGAAAAACTGTTTTTT.

This clone was detected only a few times. The CDR3 DNA sequence: TGTGCCAGCAGTGAGTCCAGGGCCTCCTACGAGCAGTACGTC. Residues: CASSESRASYEQYV. The gene calls are TRBV6-1 and TRBJ2-7; TRBD1 might be the D (5 bases). The CDR3 spans 14 residues. Trimming removed 3 bases at V and 0 bases at J, with 9 bases between. Germline V gene lookup returns CDR1 MNHNS and CDR2 SASEGT.

This clone was counted only a few times. The rearrangement uses TRBV29-1 and TRBJ2-7, with a tentative D call TRBD2 (5 bases). This CDR3 has 12 amino acids. V was pared by 6 bases and J by 4 bases, with 13 bases between. CDR1 SQVTM and CDR2 ANQGSEA come from the germline V gene. The CDR3 spells CSVKSGPYEQYF. The CDR3 DNA follows: TGCAGCGTCAAAAGCGGACCATACGAGCAGTACTTC.

The V gene is TRBV7-3, the J gene TRBJ2-3, with TRBD2 matching 7 bases. This CDR3 is built from 15 residues. Germline lookup yields CDR1 SGHTA and CDR2 FQGTGA. V dropped 4 bases and J dropped 1; count of bases not matched to a gene: 5. The chain's CDR3 is CASSSRGDGTDTQYF. The CDR3 coding sequence is TGTGCCAGCAGCTCACGGGGGGACGGCACAGATACGCAGTATTTT.

This clone was recorded a few times. V is TRBV28 and J is TRBJ2-3; maybe TRBD2 (6 bases). Trimming left V 2 bases short and J 0 bases short, with 12 bases between. The CDR3 runs to 16 residues. The germline gives CDR1 MDHEN, CDR2 SYDVKM. In DNA, the CDR3 is TGTGCCAGCAGTTTACGCCCGGCGGGGAGCACAGATACGCAGTATTTT. Protein product: CASSLRPAGSTDTQYF.

The rearrangement joins TRBV6-5 to TRBJ1-1; TRBD1 might be the D (6 bases). Germline-derived CDR1 and CDR2 are MNHEY and SVGAGI. Deletions cut 1 base from V and 0 bases from J, with 12 bases between. The CDR3 is made up of 16 amino acids. In nucleotides, the CDR3 is TGTGCCAGCAGTTACTGGAGGACAGCCATGAACACTGAAGCTTTCTTT. Translating gives CASSYWRTAMNTEAFF.

The J gene is TRBJ1-2, the V gene TRBV2; no reliable D call. This CDR3 has 13 amino acids. Trimming pared 7 bases from V and 6 bases from J, leaving 15 bases between. Germline CDR1 and CDR2: SNHLY and FYNNEI. In DNA form, the CDR3 reads TGTGCCAGCATGAGGATCAGAGTTCATGGCTACACCTTC. The encoded protein is CASMRIRVHGYTF.

The sample holds a few counts of this clone. The V and J genes are TRBV6-5 and TRBJ2-5; D unclear. CDR3 length: 10 residues. Trimming pared 6 bases from V and 5 bases from J, leaving 4 bases between. The germline gives CDR1 MNHEY, CDR2 SVGAGI. The CDR3 is CASRWETQYF. CDR3 bases: TGTGCCAGCAGATGGGAGACCCAGTACTTC.

This clone was seen repeatedly, ten times or more. CDR3 bases: TGCAGCGTTGCCCGACAGGGTATCACCGGGGAGCTGTTTTTT. It codes for CSVARQGITGELFF. This chain uses TRBV29-1 with TRBJ2-2, with TRBD1 matching 7 bases. The CDR3 contains 14 residues. The germline V gene encodes CDR1 SQVTM and CDR2 ANQGSEA. The V and J ends lost 4 bases and 4 bases, in that order; junction bases with no gene match: 6.

This clone was found a few times. The chain combines TRBV11-2 with TRBJ2-1; no clear D. With 4 bases removed from V and 0 bases from J, the gap between germline ends came to 7 bases. The CDR3 totals 14 residues. Germline loops: CDR1 SGHAT, CDR2 FQNNGV. In nucleotides, the CDR3 is TGTGCCAGCAGCTCCTTAACCTCCTACAATGAGCAGTTCTTC. Translating gives CASSSLTSYNEQFF.